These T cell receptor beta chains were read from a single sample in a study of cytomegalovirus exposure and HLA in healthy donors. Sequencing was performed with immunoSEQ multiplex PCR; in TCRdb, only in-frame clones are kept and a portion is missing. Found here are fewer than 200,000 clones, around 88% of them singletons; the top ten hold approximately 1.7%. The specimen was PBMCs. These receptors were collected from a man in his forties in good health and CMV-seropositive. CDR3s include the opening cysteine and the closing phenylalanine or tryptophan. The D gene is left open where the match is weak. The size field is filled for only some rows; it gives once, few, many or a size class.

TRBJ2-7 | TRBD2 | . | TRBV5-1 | TGCGCCAGCAGCCCTGAGCGGACTAGCGGGGCATTCTACGAGCAGTACTTC | CASSPERTSGAFYEQYF
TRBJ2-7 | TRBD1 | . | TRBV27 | TGTGCCAGCAGTTTATCCCGACAGGGGTTGGGGTCTCTCTACGAGCAGTACTTC | CASSLSRQGLGSLYEQYF
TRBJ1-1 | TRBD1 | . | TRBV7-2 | TGTGCCAGCAGCTTAGGTGCGCGGGGACAGACTTTGGGTGAAGCTTTCTTT | CASSLGARGQTLGEAFF
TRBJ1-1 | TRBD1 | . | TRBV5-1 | TGCGCCAGCAGCTCCCGGACAGGGGGCGTAAGCGCTGAAGCTTTCTTT | CASSSRTGGVSAEAFF
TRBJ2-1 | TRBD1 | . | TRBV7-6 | TGTGCCAGCAGCTCCGTAGGCTCTTATGGGACAGGTTCCTACAATGAGCAGTTCTTC | CASSSVGSYGTGSYNEQFF
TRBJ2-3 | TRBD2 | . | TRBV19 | TGTGCCAGTAGAATCGGGGCGGGAGGACCCACGAATACGCAGTATTTT | CASRIGAGGPTNTQYF
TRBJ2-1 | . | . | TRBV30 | TGTGCCTGGAGTTTTGGACTGCAGAATGAGCAGTTCTTC | CAWSFGLQNEQFF
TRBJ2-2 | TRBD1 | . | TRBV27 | TGTGCCAGCAGTTTCCGACAGGGGGGAACCGGGGAGCTGTTTTTT | CASSFRQGGTGELFF
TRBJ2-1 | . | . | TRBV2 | TGTGCCAGCAGCAGGGCCTCCTACAATGAGCAGTTCTTC | CASSRASYNEQFF
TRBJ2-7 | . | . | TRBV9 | TGTGCCAGCAGCGTAGACCCCACTAGTTACGAGCAGTACTTC | CASSVDPTSYEQYF
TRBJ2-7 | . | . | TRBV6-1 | TGTGCCAGCAGTGAAGTCAGTCCCTACGAGCAGTACTTC | CASSEVSPYEQYF
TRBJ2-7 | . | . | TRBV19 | TGTGCCAGTAGTACAACAGGGTCCCACGAGCAGTACTTC | CASSTTGSHEQYF
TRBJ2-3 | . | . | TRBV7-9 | TGTGCCAGCACCCCGCGGAAACACACAGATACGCAGTATTTT | CASTPRKHTDTQYF
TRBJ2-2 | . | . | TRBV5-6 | TGTGCCAGCAGCTTCCCAGAGGTGGGGACAACAAGACGGGAGCTGTTTTTT | CASSFPEVGTTRRELFF
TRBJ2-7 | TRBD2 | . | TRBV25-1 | TGTGCCAGCAGTGAATCCCGGGGGGTCTACGAGCAGTACTTC | CASSESRGVYEQYF
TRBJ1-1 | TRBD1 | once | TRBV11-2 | TGTGCCAGCAGCGCCCAGGGGGCGTATGCTGAAGCTTTCTTT | CASSAQGAYAEAFF
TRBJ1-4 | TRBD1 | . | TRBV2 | TGTGCCAGCAGCGGGACAGGGAGTGAAAAACTGTTTTTT | CASSGTGSEKLFF
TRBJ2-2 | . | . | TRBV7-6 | TGTGCCAGCAGCCAAGGACATTTTGCGAACACCGGGGAGCTGTTTTTT | CASSQGHFANTGELFF